Listed here are 30 T cell receptor beta chains from one sample, sequenced in a study of cytotoxic CD8 clonotypes in ibrutinib-treated CLL (dated by TCRdb to about 2021). In light of the paper, this sample's time point label describes: 12 months on ibrutinib. Library preparation used the immunoSEQ multiplex PCR assay. Here the immuneACCESS table is served through TCRdb, limited to in-frame sequences with V and J called. Missing clones are a known gap in these copies; in checked studies unresolved V genes cover under half, and the rest lacks a known reason. Here the sample has hundreds of thousands of clones; nearly 80% occur a single time. The top ten constitute 9.5% to 12% of the sample. Sequencing used PBMCs, obtained after 12 months of ibrutinib treatment. These receptors were taken from a human donor with chronic lymphocytic leukemia.

J is TRBJ2-7 and V is TRBV7-2; 9 bases match TRBD1. The CDR3 contains 15 residues. Per germline, CDR1 SGHTA and CDR2 FQGNSA. V was clipped by 3 bases and J by 2 bases; unmatched bases: 5. The CDR3 coding sequence is TGTGCCAGCAGCTTCTACAGGGGGCTTGCCTACGAGCAGTACTTC. It codes for CASSFYRGLAYEQYF.

V gene TRBV9 combines with J gene TRBJ2-1; 7 nucleotides align to TRBD1. CDR3 length: 15 amino acids. Germline CDR1 reads SGDLS; CDR2 reads YYNGEE. V lost 4 bases to trimming and J lost 3 bases; unmatched junction nucleotides: 7. CDR3: CASSHSTGVYNEQFF. In DNA form, the CDR3 reads TGTGCCAGCAGCCACTCCACAGGGGTCTACAATGAGCAGTTCTTC.

This clone was found a few times. This chain links TRBV4-1 with TRBJ2-6, with D possibly being TRBD2 (5 bases). CDR1 is MGHRA and CDR2 is YSYEKL in the germline V gene. The V and J ends lost 1 base and 1 base respectively, with 14 bases between them. The CDR3 length is 18 residues. CDR3 bases: TGCGCCAGCAGCCAAGTAGGAGGTTTCTCTTCTGGGGCCAACGTCCTGACTTTC. Its translation: CASSQVGGFSSGANVLTF.

The rearrangement links TRBV19 to TRBJ2-7; D may be TRBD1 (6 bases). Germline V gives CDR1 LNHDA, CDR2 SQIVND (reference sequence). Trimming removed 8 bases at V and 4 bases at J, with 15 bases between. The CDR3 runs 13 residues. The CDR3 sequence: CASAGDGWYEQYF. The CDR3 region has the DNA TGTGCCAGTGCAGGGGACGGCTGGTACGAGCAGTACTTC. The full variable domain, in which reference TRBV19 and TRBJ2-7 provide the parts outside the CDR3, is DGGITQSPKYLFRKEGQNVTLSCEQNLNHDAMYWYRQDPGQGLRLIYYSQIVNDFQKGDIAEGYSVSREKKESFPLTVTSAQKNPTAFYLCASAGDGWYEQYFGPGTRLTVT.

The rearrangement uses TRBV5-1 and TRBJ2-5; D might be TRBD1 or TRBD2, each matching 5 bases. Germline CDR1 and CDR2: SGHRS and YFSETQ. V lost 1 base and J 1 base, leaving 14 bases between the germline ends. The CDR3 is 16 amino acids. The CDR3 sequence is CASSLLGVSAQETQYF. CDR3 bases: TGCGCCAGCAGCTTGTTAGGGGTTAGCGCCCAAGAGACCCAGTACTTC.

J is TRBJ2-7 and V is TRBV19; 7 nucleotides align to TRBD2. CDR3 length: 15 amino acids. The trim removed 3 bases at V and 4 bases at J, leaving 9 bases unmatched. The germline V gene has CDR1 LNHDA and CDR2 SQIVND (reference sequence). The CDR3 sequence: CASSMTSSSLYEQYF. The CDR3 DNA is TGTGCCAGTAGTATGACTAGCTCCTCTCTATACGAGCAGTACTTC.

This clone showed up just once. This chain joins TRBV19 and TRBJ2-4, with D possibly being TRBD1 (5 bases). V shed 3 bases and J shed 1 base, with 16 bases lying between them. Looked up from germline, CDR1 is LNHDA and CDR2 is SQIVND (reference sequence). The CDR3 is made up of 17 amino acids. CDR3 bases: TGTGCCAGTAGTATGAAGGGGCCAAGCTCGGCCAAAAACATTCAGTACTTC. The encoded protein is CASSMKGPSSAKNIQYF.

V and J are TRBV6-5 and TRBJ2-5, with TRBD1 matching 10 bases. The CDR3 is made up of 16 amino acids. The germline gives CDR1 MNHEY, CDR2 SVGAGI. V trimming: 2 bases; J trimming: 7 bases; junction bases outside the gene matches: 10. CDR3 DNA sequence: TGTGCCAGCAGTTACACCGGGACAGGGGTCGGAGGGACCCAGTACTTC. Translated, it gives CASSYTGTGVGGTQYF.

This chain joins TRBV30 and TRBJ2-7; 8 bases are a match to TRBD1. The germline CDR1 and CDR2 sequences are GTSNPN and SVGIG (reference sequence). V was pared by 0 bases and J by 0 bases, with 1 base of the junction left unmatched. The CDR3 has 14 residues. CDR3 coding DNA: TGTGCCTGGAGTGTAGGGACAGGCTCCTACGAGCAGTACTTC. This codes for CAWSVGTGSYEQYF.

This clone has a single count. This chain joins TRBV7-5 and TRBJ1-5. TRBV7-5 is a pseudogene locus. The length of the CDR3 is 20 residues. The CDR3 spells CARSLYKLGGRRPLNQPQHF. CDR3 DNA: TGTGCCAGAAGCCTATATAAATTGGGGGGGAGGAGGCCCCTTAATCAGCCCCAGCATTTT.

V usage is TRBV5-1 and J usage is TRBJ2-1, with D possibly TRBD1 on 6 matching bases. This CDR3 is built from 18 residues. In germline, CDR1 is SGHRS, CDR2 YFSETQ. Trimming took 1 base from V and 2 from J, leaving 19 bases between them. The CDR3 region has the DNA TGCGCCAGCAGCTTGTTACAGGGCCCCCCCTCTACCTACAATGAGCAGTTCTTC. It translates to CASSLLQGPPSTYNEQFF.

The V and J genes are TRBV6-1 and TRBJ2-7, with a possible D match to TRBD2 (5 bases). This CDR3 is built from 13 residues. Trimming stripped 5 bases from V and 2 bases from J, with 10 bases between. Germline V lookup: CDR1 MNHNS, CDR2 SASEGT. This CDR3 reads CASSRGSTYEQYF. CDR3 in DNA: TGTGCCAGCAGTCGAGGGTCTACCTACGAGCAGTACTTC.

CDR3 protein: CASSLAVSKDYEQYF. CDR3 sequence (DNA): TGCGCCAGCAGCTTGGCCGTCTCCAAAGACTACGAGCAGTACTTC. This chain uses TRBV5-1 with TRBJ2-7; D remains ambiguous. The germline V gene has CDR1 SGHRS and CDR2 YFSETQ. The CDR3 consists of 15 residues. V dropped 0 bases and J dropped 3 bases, with 13 bases sitting between them.

V usage is TRBV7-2 and J usage is TRBJ2-5; D unresolved. The germline gives CDR1 SGHTA, CDR2 FQGNSA. This CDR3 comprises 12 residues. V gave up 3 bases and J gave up 3 bases, with 5 bases separating them. The CDR3 bases are TGTGCCAGCAGCTTCAATAAAGAGACCCAGTACTTC. Encoded protein: CASSFNKETQYF. Using reference TRBV7-2 and TRBJ2-5 for the parts outside the CDR3, the full variable domain is GAGVSQSPSNKVTEKGKDVELRCDPISGHTALYWYRQSLGQGLEFLIYFQGNSAPDKSGLPSDRFSAERTGGSVSTLTIQRTQQEDSAVYLCASSFNKETQYFGPGTRLLVL.

This rearrangement joins TRBV5-1 to TRBJ2-3, with TRBD2 as a possible D gene (5 bases). The CDR3 extends over 14 amino acids. CDR1 and CDR2 (germline): SGHRS, YFSETQ. V lost 0 bases, J lost 6 bases, and 11 bases lay in between. CDR3 protein: CASSLARSGDTQYF. In DNA form, the CDR3 reads TGCGCCAGCAGCTTGGCCCGATCGGGGGATACGCAGTATTTT.

The chain carries TRBV19 and TRBJ2-7; 12 bases are shared with TRBD2. V shed 7 bases and J 3 bases; nucleotides not matched to a gene: 4. The germline V gene has CDR1 LNHDA and CDR2 SQIVND (reference sequence). The CDR3 totals 14 residues. The CDR3 region has the DNA TGTGCCAGTAAACTGACTAGCGGGGGCTACGAGCAGTACTTC. This translates into CASKLTSGGYEQYF. The variable domain in full, completed from reference TRBV19 and TRBJ2-7, reads DGGITQSPKYLFRKEGQNVTLSCEQNLNHDAMYWYRQDPGQGLRLIYYSQIVNDFQKGDIAEGYSVSREKKESFPLTVTSAQKNPTAFYLCASKLTSGGYEQYFGPGTRLTVT.

The genes are TRBV6-5 and TRBJ1-3, with TRBD1 matching 7 bases. CDR1 and CDR2 from the germline V gene are MNHEY and SVGAGI. This CDR3 region has 16 residues. J was trimmed by 0 bases and V by 2 bases; bases with no gene match: 4. CDR3 protein: CASSYVQGGSGNTIYF. The CDR3 nucleotides are TGTGCCAGCAGTTACGTCCAGGGGGGCTCTGGAAACACCATATATTTT.

This clone was found a few times. The chain employs TRBV10-1 and TRBJ1-5, with D hard to call. V was pared by 0 bases and J by 1 base, with 4 bases between. The length of the CDR3 is 14 residues. The germline gives CDR1 WNHNN, CDR2 SYGVQD (reference sequence). For the CDR3, the DNA is TGCGCCAGCAGTGAGTCCCAAAGCAATCAGCCCCAGCATTTT. It is translated as CASSESQSNQPQHF.

The genes are TRBV4-1 and TRBJ2-3; D perhaps matches TRBD1 (7 bases). This CDR3 has 16 residues. Deletions cut 4 bases from V and 4 bases from J, with 18 bases between. CDR1 and CDR2 (germline): MGHRA, YSYEKL. Written as DNA, the CDR3 is TGCGCCAGCAGCCCGAAGGCGGCAGGGGGGTCAGATACGCAGTATTTT. Its translation is CASSPKAAGGSDTQYF.

This chain connects TRBV10-1 to TRBJ2-3; the match to TRBD2 covers 8 bases. V was pared by 6 bases and J by 2 bases, with 4 bases of the junction left unmatched. The length of the CDR3 is 14 residues. Germline assignment: CDR1 WNHNN and CDR2 SYGVQD (reference sequence). The CDR3 region has the DNA TGCGCCAGCAGGCGGGGGGACGACACAGATACGCAGTATTTT. Its protein product is CASRRGDDTDTQYF.

CDR3 nucleotides: TGCGCCAGCAGTGAGTCTCGGGCAAACTATGGCTACACCTTC. Translation gives CASSESRANYGYTF. The chain recombines TRBV10-2 with TRBJ1-2; D is uncertain. CDR1 WSHSY and CDR2 SAAADI come from the germline V gene. The CDR3 spans 14 residues. Trimming removed 0 bases at V and 2 bases at J, with 7 bases between.

V gene TRBV18 combines with J gene TRBJ1-2; D is possibly TRBD1 (6 bases). Germline V gene sequence: CDR1 KGHSH, CDR2 LQKENI. Trimming removed 5 bases from V and 2 bases from J, with 12 bases in between. CDR3 size: 14 residues. The CDR3 bases are TGTGCCAGCTCAGGAGACAGGTCCAACTATGGCTACACCTTC. Translating it yields CASSGDRSNYGYTF.

This chain connects TRBV6-1 to TRBJ2-3; 7 nucleotides agree with TRBD1. Germline lookup yields CDR1 MNHNS and CDR2 SASEGT. J was trimmed by 4 bases and V by 1 base; bases with no gene match: 11. The CDR3 runs 17 residues. This CDR3 reads CASSEGRGWSTADTQYF. The CDR3 region has the DNA TGTGCCAGCAGTGAAGGCAGGGGGTGGAGTACGGCAGATACGCAGTATTTT.

The rearrangement links TRBV5-1 to TRBJ2-7; D might be TRBD2 (5 bases). There are 16 residues in the CDR3. The germline V gene has CDR1 SGHRS and CDR2 YFSETQ. V shed 0 bases and J shed 2 bases, with 15 bases lying between them. This CDR3 reads CASSLGGYGTTYEQYF. The CDR3 nucleotides are TGCGCCAGCAGCTTGGGAGGGTACGGAACGACCTACGAGCAGTACTTC.

This chain links TRBV7-6 with TRBJ1-5, with 9 bases aligning to TRBD1. The CDR3 loop spans 16 amino acids. Trimming took 6 bases from V and 4 from J; bases not matched to a gene: 10. Per germline, CDR1 SGHVS and CDR2 FNYEAQ. The CDR3 DNA follows: TGTGCCAGCAGTCCAGGGGTGGGACAGGGTAATCAGCCCCAGCATTTT. Residues: CASSPGVGQGNQPQHF.

The gene calls are TRBV5-4 and TRBJ2-2; no clear D gene. Germline V gives CDR1 SGHNT, CDR2 YYREEE (reference sequence). The ends were cut back, 1 base at V and 3 bases at J, with 13 bases in the middle. CDR3 length: 16 amino acids. CDR3 sequence reads: CASSLLMSRDTGELFF. The CDR3 DNA reads as TGTGCCAGCAGCTTGTTGATGTCTAGGGACACCGGGGAGCTGTTTTTT.

V is TRBV19 and J is TRBJ1-1; weak D call: TRBD1 (5 bases). V dropped 8 bases and J dropped 2 bases, with 12 bases sitting between them. The length of the CDR3 is 13 residues. Germline lookup yields CDR1 LNHDA and CDR2 SQIVND (reference sequence). CDR3 sequence: CASGRGINTEAFF. CDR3 coding DNA: TGTGCCAGTGGGAGGGGTATAAACACTGAAGCTTTCTTT.

A word on this clone: Other DNA variants within this sample encode the same CDR3. The J gene is TRBJ2-3, the V gene TRBV5-1; D gene unclear. The CDR3 contains 14 residues. Germline-derived CDR1 and CDR2 are SGHRS and YFSETQ. The ends were cut back, 4 bases at V and 1 base at J, with 10 bases in the middle. CDR3 sequence (DNA): TGCGCCAGCAGCCTATCTCAGGGCACAGATACGCAGTATTTT. It codes for CASSLSQGTDTQYF.

This clone has just one count. The sample carries other DNA sequences with the same CDR3. The J gene is TRBJ1-1, the V gene TRBV19, with 10 nucleotides matching TRBD1. The CDR3 loop spans 14 amino acids. Germline CDR1 is LNHDA and CDR2 is SQIVND (reference sequence). V lost 6 bases to trimming and J lost 4 bases; unmatched junction nucleotides: 5. Here the CDR3 DNA reads TGTGCCAGTAGCCCGGGACAGGGGAGCACTGAAGCTTTCTTT. Protein: CASSPGQGSTEAFF.

The J gene is TRBJ2-3, the V gene TRBV6-5; weak D call: TRBD1 (6 bases). CDR3 length: 15 residues. CDR1 is MNHEY and CDR2 is SVGAGI in the germline V gene. V was shortened by 0 bases and J by 1 base, with 8 bases between the two germline ends. The CDR3 DNA reads as TGTGCCAGCAGTTACTCGGGGGCCCGCACAGATACGCAGTATTTT. Translated: CASSYSGARTDTQYF.